The 17 T cell receptor beta chains below come from one sample, sequenced in a study of shared clonotypes between healthy human individuals. TCRdb keeps only in-frame clones here, not all; method: immunoSEQ multiplex PCR. Counted here are over 2 million clones, roughly 96% occurring once; the ten biggest clones make up roughly 0.13%. Material: naive CD4+ T cells sorted from blood. Subset of the sample: CD45RA+ positively selected. All receptors derive from a man aged 18 to 29 in good health.

The V gene is TRBV7-2, the J gene TRBJ2-2, with D possibly TRBD1 on 5 matching bases. The CDR3 totals 15 residues. V lost 5 bases, J lost 3 bases, and 13 bases lay in between. Germline lookup yields CDR1 SGHTA and CDR2 FQGNSA. CDR3 DNA: TGTGCCAGCAGCGTCAGGGTTCTAGACACCGGGGAGCTGTTTTTT. Its protein product is CASSVRVLDTGELFF.

The chain couples TRBV7-3 to TRBJ2-2, with D unclear. V was pared by 1 base and J by 1 base, with 7 bases between. CDR3 length equals 15 residues. Germline V gene lookup returns CDR1 SGHTA and CDR2 FQGTGA. The CDR3 loop is CASSLKKVNTGELFF. CDR3 in DNA: TGTGCCAGCAGCTTAAAGAAAGTGAACACCGGGGAGCTGTTTTTT. Looking up the rest from reference TRBV7-3 and TRBJ2-2 gives the full variable domain: GAGVSQTPSNKVTEKGKYVELRCDPISGHTALYWYRQSLGQGPEFLIYFQGTGAADDSGLPNDRFFAVRPEGSVSTLKIQRTERGDSAVYLCASSLKKVNTGELFFGEGSRLTVL.

The chain combines TRBV5-1 with TRBJ1-2; tentatively, D is TRBD1 (6 bases). Trimming cost V 0 bases and J 7 bases, with 22 bases left between them. Looked up from germline, CDR1 is SGHRS and CDR2 is YFSETQ. The length of the CDR3 is 17 residues. CDR3 DNA sequence: TGCGCCAGCAGCTTGGCCGAGGGCGGGGGCGCGATAAGTGGCTACACCTTC. Protein sequence: CASSLAEGGGAISGYTF.

This chain connects TRBV7-3 to TRBJ2-2, with a weak D call TRBD1 (5 bases). The CDR3 spans 14 residues. Germline CDR1 is SGHTA and CDR2 is FQGTGA. Trimming removed 0 bases from V and 6 bases from J, with 8 bases in between. CDR3 nucleotide sequence: TGTGCCAGCAGCTTAACAGGGGTCCCCGGGGAGCTGTTTTTT. Translated: CASSLTGVPGELFF.

The chain has TRBV10-3 and TRBJ2-1; D is perhaps TRBD1 (5 bases). Trimming took 3 bases from V and 6 from J, leaving 18 bases between them. This CDR3 region has 16 residues. Germline CDR1 reads ENHRY; CDR2 reads SYGVKD. CDR3: CAISDHKDTTSNEQFF. The CDR3 DNA is TGTGCCATCAGTGACCACAAGGACACGACCAGCAATGAGCAGTTCTTC.

V usage is TRBV9 and J usage is TRBJ2-1; 8 bases are a match to TRBD2. Germline lookup yields CDR1 SGDLS and CDR2 YYNGEE. The CDR3 spans 17 residues. Trimming removed 0 bases from V and 4 bases from J; junction bases left unmatched: 9. The CDR3 bases are TGTGCCAGCAGCGTAGCTCTCCGGGCTAGCGGGTACAATGAGCAGTTCTTC. Residues: CASSVALRASGYNEQFF.

As to this clone: The same CDR3 arises from other DNA sequences in this sample as well. The V gene is TRBV10-1, the J gene TRBJ2-2; the match to TRBD2 covers 7 bases. This CDR3 has 14 amino acids. In germline, CDR1 is WNHNN, CDR2 SYGVQD (reference sequence). The J segment lost 2 bases and the V segment lost 6 bases, leaving 3 bases of the junction unmatched. The CDR3 bases are TGCGCCAGCAGGCCGGGAGGAAACACCGGGGAGCTGTTTTTT. Encoded protein: CASRPGGNTGELFF.

This clone was seen just once. A single base separates this from a much larger clone, so it may be a read error. In the same sample, other DNA sequences code for this CDR3. The chain recombines TRBV5-4 with TRBJ2-7, with 14 nucleotides matching TRBD2. CDR1 and CDR2 from the germline V gene are SGHNT and YYREEE (reference sequence). J gave up 6 bases and V 1 base, and 3 bases lay outside the gene matches. The CDR3 spans 15 residues. CDR3 sequence: CASSLPGLAGVEQYF. The CDR3 nucleotides are TGTGCCAGCAGCTTGCCGGGACTAGCGGGGGTCGAGCAGTACTTC.

With regard to this clone: The sample carries other DNA sequences with the same CDR3. The CDR3 DNA sequence: TGCAGCGTTTACCGGAACACTGAAGCTTTCTTT. Translated: CSVYRNTEAFF. V gene TRBV29-1 combines with J gene TRBJ1-1; unclear D gene. V lost 5 bases to trimming and J lost 1 base, with 5 bases between them. The germline CDR1 and CDR2 sequences are SQVTM and ANQGSEA. This CDR3 has 11 residues.

CDR3 residues: CASSEYGVNEKLFF. Here the CDR3 DNA reads TGCGCCAGCAGCGAGTACGGGGTTAATGAAAAACTGTTTTTT. The chain links TRBV4-1 to TRBJ1-4; D is ambiguous. The germline V and J ends were trimmed by 5 bases and 4 bases, with 11 bases remaining between them. This CDR3 contains 14 residues. CDR1 is MGHRA and CDR2 is YSYEKL in the germline V gene.

The gene calls are TRBV5-1 and TRBJ2-7; possibly TRBD1 for D (6 bases). The V and J ends lost 4 bases and 2 bases respectively, with 13 bases between them. Per the germline V gene, CDR1 is SGHRS and CDR2 is YFSETQ. CDR3 length equals 14 residues. CDR3 protein: CASSPVGGTYEQYF. CDR3 DNA sequence: TGCGCCAGCAGCCCCGTAGGGGGAACCTACGAGCAGTACTTC.

This chain uses TRBV5-1 with TRBJ2-1; TRBD1 matches 10 bases. V dropped 4 bases and J dropped 8; count of bases not matched to a gene: 9. The germline CDR1 and CDR2 sequences are SGHRS and YFSETQ. The CDR3 totals 15 residues. The CDR3 coding sequence is TGCGCCAGCAGCCCCAGGACAGGGGGTGGCTATGAGCAGTTCTTC. Translated, it gives CASSPRTGGGYEQFF.

With respect to this clone: The same CDR3 also results from other DNA sequences found in this sample. The chain combines TRBV7-2 with TRBJ1-2; D is perhaps TRBD1 (6 bases). This CDR3 has 13 amino acids. The ends were cut back, 5 bases at V and 4 bases at J, with 11 bases in the middle. The germline V gene encodes CDR1 SGHTA and CDR2 FQGNSA. CDR3 in amino acids: CASSLDRTYGYTF. The CDR3 DNA is TGTGCCAGCAGCCTCGACAGGACCTATGGCTACACCTTC.

The V gene is TRBV19, the J gene TRBJ1-6; 7 bases map to TRBD1. Germline CDR1 reads LNHDA; CDR2 reads SQIVND (reference sequence). The CDR3 runs 16 residues. After removal of 4 bases from V and 1 base from J, the junction contained 4 bases not matched to a gene. The CDR3 DNA is TGTGCCAGTAGTACCCTCAGGGGGTCCTATAATTCACCCCTCCACTTT. It encodes CASSTLRGSYNSPLHF.

CDR3 sequence reads: CASRVTHQSNQPQHF. CDR3 bases: TGTGCCAGCAGAGTGACCCATCAGAGCAATCAGCCCCAGCATTTT. The chain joins TRBV6-1 to TRBJ1-5; D is unresolved. Germline CDR1 MNHNS, CDR2 SASEGT. The CDR3 is 15 amino acids. The V end lost 6 bases, the J end lost 1 base, and 13 bases lay between the germline ends.

The chain has TRBV28 and TRBJ1-2; the D gene is possibly TRBD1 (5 bases). CDR1 MDHEN and CDR2 SYDVKM come from the germline V gene. V lost 4 bases, J lost 5 bases, and 8 bases lay in between. CDR3 length: 12 amino acids. CDR3 bases: TGTGCCAGCAGTTACCAGGGTTATGGCTACACCTTC. It yields the protein CASSYQGYGYTF.

The chain combines TRBV4-1 with TRBJ1-1, with TRBD1 as a possible D gene (6 bases). The germline CDR1 and CDR2 sequences are MGHRA and YSYEKL. This CDR3 comprises 17 residues. The V end was cut by 0 bases, the J end by 1 base, with 15 bases between. The DNA for the CDR3 is TGCGCCAGCAGCCAAGAGGGCGGGGGGCGCAGGAACACTGAAGCTTTCTTT. It encodes CASSQEGGGRRNTEAFF.